Listed here are 11 T cell receptor beta chains from one sample, sequenced in a study of blood T cells in healthy people across ages. A second PCR, run for about 7 to 11 cycles, used a sample-barcoded 5' primer plus a J-beta primer mix. A single record per CDR3 protein comes from TCRdb applying MiXCR to the 5' RACE reads. The data show approximately 760,000 distinct CDR3 sequences, around 25% seen once. These data are also associated with another study on T cells of mothers and their children.

Material for sequencing was blood. The receptors come from a boy younger than 18 in good health.

The V gene is TRBV29-1, the J gene TRBJ2-1; D may be TRBD1 (5 bases). Trimming removed 5 bases at V and 3 bases at J, with 14 bases between. This CDR3 is 14 amino acids long. Germline-derived CDR1 and CDR2 are SQVTM and ANQGSEA. CDR3 coding DNA: TGCAGCGTTAAAGCCCCCGACAGCTACAATGAGCAGTTCTTC. Translated: CSVKAPDSYNEQFF.

This chain links TRBV7-2 with TRBJ2-1, with D possibly TRBD2 on 6 matching bases. This CDR3 contains 12 residues. CDR1 and CDR2 (germline): SGHTA, FQGNSA. Trimming removed 5 bases from V and 9 bases from J, with 11 bases in between. The CDR3 loop reads CASSGTLGEQFF. CDR3 DNA: TGTGCCAGCAGCGGGACTTTGGGTGAGCAGTTCTTC.

The genes are TRBV7-2 and TRBJ1-2, with a possible D match to TRBD1 (5 bases). The germline CDR1 and CDR2 sequences are SGHTA and FQGNSA. The CDR3 is made up of 15 amino acids. Trimming stripped 4 bases from V and 3 bases from J, with 15 bases between. CDR3 in DNA: TGTGCCAGCAGCTCCCCCAATGGGGGAGACTATGGCTACACCTTC. Encoded protein: CASSSPNGGDYGYTF.

This clonotype was detected a few times. This chain uses TRBV7-2 with TRBJ2-1; 7 bases match TRBD2. This CDR3 is 14 amino acids long. V was pared by 9 bases and J by 7 bases, with 12 bases of the junction left unmatched. Germline V gene sequence: CDR1 SGHTA, CDR2 FQGNSA. The CDR3 coding sequence is TGTGCCAGTTATCGCGGGAGCACCGAAAATGAGCAGTTCTTC. This codes for CASYRGSTENEQFF. The full variable domain, completed using reference TRBV7-2 and TRBJ2-1, is GAGVSQSPSNKVTEKGKDVELRCDPISGHTALYWYRQSLGQGLEFLIYFQGNSAPDKSGLPSDRFSAERTGGSVSTLTIQRTQQEDSAVYLCASYRGSTENEQFFGPGTRLTVL.

The count of this clonotype is one. The genes are TRBV28 and TRBJ1-1, with D possibly being TRBD1 (5 bases). The CDR3 runs 16 residues. V lost 3 bases to trimming and J lost 1 base, with 15 bases between them. Germline V gene data show CDR1 as MDHEN and CDR2 as SYDVKM. DNA for the CDR3: TGTGCCAGCAGTTTCAGAGCGGGGCAAGGGAACACTGAAGCTTTCTTT. It codes for CASSFRAGQGNTEAFF.

This clonotype was counted between two and nine times. This sequence joins TRBV7-9 and TRBJ2-5, with a possible D match to TRBD1 (6 bases). Trimming cost V 6 bases and J 5 bases, with 25 bases left between them. Germline V gives CDR1 SEHNR, CDR2 FQNEAQ (reference sequence). The CDR3 is made up of 17 amino acids. The CDR3 region is CASSDRTETPYLETQYF. CDR3 in DNA: TGTGCCAGCAGTGACAGGACTGAGACCCCTTACCTGGAGACCCAGTACTTC.

The chain is built from TRBV4-2 and TRBJ2-5; 7 bases line up with TRBD2. The J call could be wrong; TRBJ2-7 is a better fit for the DNA end. CDR1 is LGHNA and CDR2 is YNFKEQ in the germline V gene. The CDR3 length is 16 residues. CDR3 coding DNA: TGTGCCAGCAGCCCCCAGCGGGACGGCTACTCCTACGAGCAGTACTTC. It yields the protein CASSPQRDGYSYEQYF.

CDR3 coding DNA: TGCGCCAGCAGCTTCGGAGGGGAGAGCACCGGGGAGCTGTTTTTT. This encodes CASSFGGESTGELFF. The rearrangement joins TRBV5-1 to TRBJ2-2; possible D gene TRBD2, 6 bases. This CDR3 has 15 residues. CDR1 SGHRS and CDR2 YFSETQ come from the germline V gene. Trimming removed 2 bases from V and 4 bases from J, with 12 bases in between. Based on the CDR3 plus reference TRBV5-1 and TRBJ2-2, the full variable domain is KAGVTQTPRYLIKTRGQQVTLSCSPISGHRSVSWYQQTPGQGLQFLFEYFSETQRNKGNFPGRFSGRQFSNSRSEMNVSTLELGDSALYLCASSFGGESTGELFFGEGSRLTVL.

V gene TRBV6-9 combines with J gene TRBJ2-5; possibly TRBD2 for D (5 bases). V lost 4 bases and J lost 6, with 21 bases in between. The length of the CDR3 is 16 residues. The germline gives CDR1 MNHGY, CDR2 SVAAGI. This chain's CDR3 is CASSSNRREGAKTQYF. The DNA for the CDR3 is TGTGCCAGCAGTTCAAACCGACGAGAGGGCGCGAAGACCCAGTACTTC.

This clonotype was counted between two and nine times. The chain has TRBV7-6 and TRBJ2-5; perhaps TRBD2 as D (6 bases). Matching the DNA end better, TRBJ2-1 makes the J call doubtful. In germline, CDR1 is SGHVS, CDR2 FNYEAQ. This CDR3 has 15 amino acids. CDR3 amino acids: CASSLEDSPGDEQFF. In DNA, the CDR3 is TGTGCCAGCAGCTTAGAAGACTCCCCGGGGGATGAGCAGTTCTTC.

The J gene is TRBJ2-1, the V gene TRBV24-1; D remains ambiguous. V was shortened by 0 bases and J by 5 bases, with 1 base between the two germline ends. This CDR3 spans 12 amino acids. CDR1 and CDR2 from the germline V gene are KGHDR and SFDVKD. The CDR3 DNA reads as TGTGCCACCAGTGATTTGGACAATGAGCAGTTCTTC. This translates into CATSDLDNEQFF.